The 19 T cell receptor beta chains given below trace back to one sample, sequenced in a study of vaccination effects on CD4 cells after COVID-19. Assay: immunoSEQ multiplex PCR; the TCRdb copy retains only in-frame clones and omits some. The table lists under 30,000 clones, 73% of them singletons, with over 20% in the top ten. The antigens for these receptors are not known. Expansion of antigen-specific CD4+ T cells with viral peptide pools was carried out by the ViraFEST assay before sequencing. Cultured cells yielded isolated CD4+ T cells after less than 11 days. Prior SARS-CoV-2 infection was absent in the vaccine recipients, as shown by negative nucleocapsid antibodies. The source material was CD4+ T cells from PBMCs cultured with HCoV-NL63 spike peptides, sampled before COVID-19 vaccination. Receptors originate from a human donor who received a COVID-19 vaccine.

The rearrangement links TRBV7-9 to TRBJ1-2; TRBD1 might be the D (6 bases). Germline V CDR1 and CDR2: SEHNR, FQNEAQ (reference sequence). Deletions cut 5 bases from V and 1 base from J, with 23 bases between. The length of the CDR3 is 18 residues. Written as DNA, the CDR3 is TGTGCCAGCAGCCCAAGCCGGACGACAGGTCGGAGTAACTATGGCTACACCTTC. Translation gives CASSPSRTTGRSNYGYTF.

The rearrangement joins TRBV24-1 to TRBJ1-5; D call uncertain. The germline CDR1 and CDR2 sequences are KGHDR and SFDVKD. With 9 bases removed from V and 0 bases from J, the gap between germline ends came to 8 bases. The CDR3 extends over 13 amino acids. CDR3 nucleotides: TGTGCCACCCAAGGAGGTAGCAATCAGCCCCAGCATTTT. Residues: CATQGGSNQPQHF.

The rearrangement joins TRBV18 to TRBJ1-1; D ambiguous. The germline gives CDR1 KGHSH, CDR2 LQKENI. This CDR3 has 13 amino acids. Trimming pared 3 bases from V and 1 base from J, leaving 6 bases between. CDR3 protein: CASSPPSNTEAFF. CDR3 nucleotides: TGTGCCAGCTCACCCCCGTCGAACACTGAAGCTTTCTTT.

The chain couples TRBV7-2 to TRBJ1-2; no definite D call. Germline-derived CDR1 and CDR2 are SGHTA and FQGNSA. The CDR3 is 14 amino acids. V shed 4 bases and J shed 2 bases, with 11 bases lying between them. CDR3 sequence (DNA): TGTGCCAGCAGCTCCAGTTTTGGAAACTATGGCTACACCTTC. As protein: CASSSSFGNYGYTF.

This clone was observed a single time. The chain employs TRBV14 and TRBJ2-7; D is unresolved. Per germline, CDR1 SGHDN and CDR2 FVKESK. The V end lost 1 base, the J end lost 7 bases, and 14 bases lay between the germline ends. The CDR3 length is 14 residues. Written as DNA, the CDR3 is TGTGCCAGCAGCCAAGGGGTGCCCATTGGGGAGCAGTACTTC. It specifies CASSQGVPIGEQYF.

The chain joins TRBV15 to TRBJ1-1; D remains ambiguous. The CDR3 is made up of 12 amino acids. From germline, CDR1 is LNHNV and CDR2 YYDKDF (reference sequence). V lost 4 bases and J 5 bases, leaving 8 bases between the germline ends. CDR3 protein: CATSTRETEAFF. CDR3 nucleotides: TGTGCCACCAGCACTCGGGAAACTGAAGCTTTCTTT.

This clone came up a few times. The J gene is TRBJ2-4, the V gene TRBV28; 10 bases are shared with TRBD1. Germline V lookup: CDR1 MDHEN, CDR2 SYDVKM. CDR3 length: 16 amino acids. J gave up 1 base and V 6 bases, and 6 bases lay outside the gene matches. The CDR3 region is CASRPGTGVAKNIQYF. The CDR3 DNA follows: TGTGCCAGCAGGCCAGGGACAGGGGTGGCCAAAAACATTCAGTACTTC. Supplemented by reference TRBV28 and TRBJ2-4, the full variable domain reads DVKVTQSSRYLVKRTGEKVFLECVQDMDHENMFWYRQDPGLGLRLIYFSYDVKMKEKGDIPEGYSVSREKKERFSLILESASTNQTSMYLCASRPGTGVAKNIQYFGAGTRLSVL.

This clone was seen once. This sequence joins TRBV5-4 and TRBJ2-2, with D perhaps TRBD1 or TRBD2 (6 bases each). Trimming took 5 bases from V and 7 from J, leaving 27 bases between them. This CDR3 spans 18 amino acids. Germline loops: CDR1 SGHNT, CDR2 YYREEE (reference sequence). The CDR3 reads CASRPTGPRASAIGELFF. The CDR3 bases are TGTGCCAGCAGGCCTACAGGGCCCCGGGCTAGCGCCATCGGGGAGCTGTTTTTT.

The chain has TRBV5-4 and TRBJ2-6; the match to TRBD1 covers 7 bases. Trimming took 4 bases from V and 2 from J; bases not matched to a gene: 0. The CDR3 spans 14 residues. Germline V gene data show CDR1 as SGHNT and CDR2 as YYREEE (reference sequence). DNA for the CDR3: TGTGCCAGCAGCCAGGGGGCTGGGGCCAACGTCCTGACTTTC. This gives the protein CASSQGAGANVLTF.

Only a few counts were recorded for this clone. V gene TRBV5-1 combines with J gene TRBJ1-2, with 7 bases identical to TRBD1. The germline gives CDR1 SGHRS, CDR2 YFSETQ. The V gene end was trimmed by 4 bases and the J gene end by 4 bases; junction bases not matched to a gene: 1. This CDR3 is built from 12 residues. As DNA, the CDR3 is TGCGCCAGCAGCCGGGACAGCTATGGCTACACCTTC. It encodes CASSRDSYGYTF.

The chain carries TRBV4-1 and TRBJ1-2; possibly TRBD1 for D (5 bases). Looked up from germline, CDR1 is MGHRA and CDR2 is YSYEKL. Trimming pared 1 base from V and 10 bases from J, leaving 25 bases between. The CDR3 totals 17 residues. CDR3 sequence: CASSQGRLGAQAGSYTF. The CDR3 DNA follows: TGCGCCAGCAGCCAAGGGCGCCTTGGGGCCCAGGCCGGCTCCTACACCTTC.

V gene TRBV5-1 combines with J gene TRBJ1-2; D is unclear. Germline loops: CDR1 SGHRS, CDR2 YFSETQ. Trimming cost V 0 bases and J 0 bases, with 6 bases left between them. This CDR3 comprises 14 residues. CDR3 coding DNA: TGCGCCAGCAGCTTGGAGGGCGCTAACTATGGCTACACCTTC. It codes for CASSLEGANYGYTF.

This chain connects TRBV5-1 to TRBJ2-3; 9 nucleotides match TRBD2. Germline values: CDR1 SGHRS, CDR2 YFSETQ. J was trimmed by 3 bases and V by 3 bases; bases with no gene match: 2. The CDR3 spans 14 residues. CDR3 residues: CASSSTSGTDTQYF. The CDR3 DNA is TGCGCCAGCAGCTCGACTAGCGGAACAGATACGCAGTATTTT.

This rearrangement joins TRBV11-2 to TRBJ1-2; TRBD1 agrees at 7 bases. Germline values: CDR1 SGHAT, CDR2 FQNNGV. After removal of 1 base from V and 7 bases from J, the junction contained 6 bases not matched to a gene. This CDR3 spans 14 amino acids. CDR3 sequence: CASSLAGNRGGYTF. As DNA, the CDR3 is TGTGCCAGCAGCTTAGCGGGGAACAGGGGTGGCTACACCTTC.

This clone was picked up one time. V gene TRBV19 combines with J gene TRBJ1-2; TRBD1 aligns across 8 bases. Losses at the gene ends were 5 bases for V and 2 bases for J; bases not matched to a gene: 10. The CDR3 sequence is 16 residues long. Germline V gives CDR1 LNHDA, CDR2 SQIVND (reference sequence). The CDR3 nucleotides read TGTGCCAGTAGTTCTCAGGGGGCGGGCGCAAACTATGGCTACACCTTC. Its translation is CASSSQGAGANYGYTF. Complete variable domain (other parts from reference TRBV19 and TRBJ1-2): DGGITQSPKYLFRKEGQNVTLSCEQNLNHDAMYWYRQDPGQGLRLIYYSQIVNDFQKGDIAEGYSVSREKKESFPLTVTSAQKNPTAFYLCASSSQGAGANYGYTFGSGTRLTVV.

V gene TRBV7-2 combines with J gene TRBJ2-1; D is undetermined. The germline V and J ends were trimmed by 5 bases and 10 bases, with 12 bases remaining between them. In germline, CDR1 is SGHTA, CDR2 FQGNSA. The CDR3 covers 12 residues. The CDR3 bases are TGTGCCAGCAGCCCTACCCCCGGGGAGCAGTTCTTC. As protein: CASSPTPGEQFF.

CDR3 amino acids: CASSLGGHNEQFF. The CDR3 DNA sequence: TGTGCCAGCAGCTTGGGGGGGCACAATGAGCAGTTCTTC. V and J are TRBV28 and TRBJ2-1, with a tentative D call TRBD2 (7 bases). Between the trimmed V and J ends, which lost 6 bases and 5 bases, there was a span of 11 bases. The CDR3 runs to 13 residues. In germline, CDR1 is MDHEN, CDR2 SYDVKM.

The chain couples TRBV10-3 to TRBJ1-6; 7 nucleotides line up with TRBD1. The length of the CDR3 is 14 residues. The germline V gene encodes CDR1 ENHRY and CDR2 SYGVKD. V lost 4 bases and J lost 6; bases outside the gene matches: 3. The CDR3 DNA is TGTGCCATCAGTGGGGGACAGTTTAATTCACCCCTCCACTTT. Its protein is CAISGGQFNSPLHF.

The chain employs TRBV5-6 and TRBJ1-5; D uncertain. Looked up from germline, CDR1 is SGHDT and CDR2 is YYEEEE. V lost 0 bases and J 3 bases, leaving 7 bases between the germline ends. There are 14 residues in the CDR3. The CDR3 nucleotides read TGTGCCAGCAGCTTGGCCGGGTTCAATCAGCCCCAGCATTTT. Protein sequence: CASSLAGFNQPQHF.